A selection of T cell receptor beta chains follows, all from one sample in a study of T cell responses to AZD1222 COVID-19 vaccine. Profiled with immunoSEQ multiplex PCR; TCRdb holds only in-frame clones, not every one. The table lists more than 85,000 clones, around 92% of them singletons, with approximately 8% in the top ten. Specimen: peripheral blood, collected on day 0 of AZD1222 vaccination. These receptors were taken from an adult in good health. Each CDR3 is given with its conserved first and last residue. D genes are given only for firm matches. Clone size is stated in some rows and not others, as once, few, many or a class when expanded.

V,J,size,D,DNA,CDR3
TRBV7-9,TRBJ1-2,once,NA,TGTGCCAGCGGTGGCTTGGACTATGGCTACACCTTC,CASGGLDYGYTF
TRBV12-5,TRBJ1-3,NA,TRBD1,TGTGCTAGTGGTACGACAGGGACTGGAAACACCATATATTTT,CASGTTGTGNTIYF
TRBV2,TRBJ2-7,NA,TRBD1,TGTGCCAGCAGGGCTACTTCCGGGACAGGGGCTGAGGACGAGCAGTACTTC,CASRATSGTGAEDEQYF
TRBV19,TRBJ2-7,NA,NA,TGTGCCAGTAGTATAGGTGGCGGAACCTACGAGCAGTACTTC,CASSIGGGTYEQYF
TRBV28,TRBJ1-1,NA,NA,TGTGCCAGCAGTTTAACGCCAGGTCGAGCTTTCTTT,CASSLTPGRAFF
TRBV7-9,TRBJ1-2,NA,TRBD1,TGTGCCAGCAGTAAAGACAGGGCTGGGGGCTACACCTTC,CASSKDRAGGYTF
TRBV6-1,TRBJ1-5,NA,NA,TGTGCCAGCAGTGCTGATCATGGGTTCCAGAATCAGCCCCAGCATTTT,CASSADHGFQNQPQHF
TRBV7-9,TRBJ1-4,NA,TRBD1,TGTGCCAGCAGCCCGGGTATTGTGACAGGGGAAAAACTGTTTTTT,CASSPGIVTGEKLFF
TRBV5-6,TRBJ1-2,NA,NA,TGTGCCAGCCGCCCGGGTGGGGCAAGGGGCCCTCTCTATGGCTACACCTTC,CASRPGGARGPLYGYTF
TRBV5-1,TRBJ2-2,few,TRBD2,TGCGCCAGCAGCCCCGGGACTAGCGGGGGGAGAAAGCATAGGCGCACCGGGGAGCTGTTTTTT,CASSPGTSGGRKHRRTGELFF
TRBV28,TRBJ2-7,NA,TRBD2,TGTGCCAGCAGTTTATGGTTGGGAGGGTTCGGCTACGAGCAGTACTTC,CASSLWLGGFGYEQYF
TRBV7-8,TRBJ1-1,NA,NA,TGTGCCAGCAGCGTAGAGGACAGAATGAACACTGAAGCTTTCTTT,CASSVEDRMNTEAFF
TRBV28,TRBJ1-2,NA,TRBD1,TGTGCCAGCAGTTTAGTGGGACAGGGGTATGGCTACACCTTC,CASSLVGQGYGYTF
TRBV27,TRBJ1-1,NA,NA,TGTGCCAGCAGTCCTCGCCTTGGGGTTGAAGCTTTCTTT,CASSPRLGVEAFF
TRBV3-1/TRBV3-2,TRBJ1-4,NA,NA,TGTGCCAGCAGCCAGGGCCAAAAAAAACTGTTTTTT,CASSQGQKKLFF
TRBV28,TRBJ1-5,NA,NA,TGTGCCACCACCGGGGGGTGGGGCAATCAGCCCCAGCATTTT,CATTGGWGNQPQHF
TRBV18,TRBJ1-1,NA,NA,TGTGCCAGCTTCAGCCGCGAAGGCACTGAAGCTTTCTTT,CASFSREGTEAFF
TRBV6-1,TRBJ1-3,NA,NA,TGTGCCAGCAGTGAAAGGCCGGGGTCCTCTGGAAACACCATATATTTT,CASSERPGSSGNTIYF
TRBV10-2,TRBJ2-2,NA,NA,TGCGCCAGCAGTGATACGGCCCACGTCGCCGGGGAGCTGTTTTTT,CASSDTAHVAGELFF
TRBV27,TRBJ1-2,NA,TRBD1,TGTGCCAGCAGGTCTATTAGAGGGACAGGGGGGATCTATGGCTACACCTTC,CASRSIRGTGGIYGYTF
TRBV13,TRBJ1-5,NA,NA,TGTGCCAGCAGCTTACAGGGGCAATCAGCCCAGCATTTT,CASSLQGQSAQHF
TRBV11-3,TRBJ1-1,NA,NA,TGTGCCAGCAGCTTAGGTAGGAACACTGAAGCTTTCTTT,CASSLGRNTEAFF
TRBV28,TRBJ2-7,NA,TRBD1,TGTGCCAGCAGTTTCTCGACAGGGGGCTACGAGCAGTACTTC,CASSFSTGGYEQYF
TRBV9,TRBJ2-3,NA,NA,TGTGCCAGCAGCGTCGACTTCGTTGATACGCAGTATTTT,CASSVDFVDTQYF
TRBV27,TRBJ1-6,NA,TRBD1,TGTGCCAGCAGTTATGGGACAGCGGCTTCACCCCTCCACTTT,CASSYGTAASPLHF
TRBV30,TRBJ2-7,NA,NA,TGTGCCTGGGCTGCCGCTTCCTACGAGCAGTACTTC,CAWAAASYEQYF
TRBV27,TRBJ2-7,NA,TRBD2,TGTGCCAGCAGTCCGGGACTAGCGGGGGCGAACTACGAGCAGTACTTC,CASSPGLAGANYEQYF
TRBV19,TRBJ1-5,NA,NA,TGTGCCAGTAGTATAAGAGTTTATAGCAATCAGCCCCAGCATTTT,CASSIRVYSNQPQHF
TRBV30,TRBJ2-7,NA,NA,TGTGCCTGGAGGGCCCCGAGCTCCTACGAGCAGTACTTC,CAWRAPSSYEQYF
TRBV6-1,TRBJ1-1,once,NA,TGTGCCAGCAGTGAAGCGAGGGTTTGGGCTGAAGCTTTCTTT,CASSEARVWAEAFF
TRBV5-6,TRBJ1-2,NA,TRBD1,TGTGCCAGCAGCATGGGACAGCGGGCTAACTATGGCTACACCTTC,CASSMGQRANYGYTF
TRBV7-9,TRBJ2-3,NA,TRBD2,TGTGCCAGCAGCTCCTTAGCGGGGGTTAGCACAGATACGCAGTATTTT,CASSSLAGVSTDTQYF
TRBV10-3,TRBJ1-2,NA,TRBD1,TGTGCCAGCCTCGGACAGGGCTATGGCTACACCTTC,CASLGQGYGYTF
TRBV7-9,TRBJ2-1,NA,NA,TGTGCCAGCAGCTTACTGCTTGATGAGCAGTTCTTC,CASSLLLDEQFF
TRBV5-6,TRBJ1-2,once,TRBD1,TGTGCCAGCAGCTTCCCCGGGACAGGGGGCGACTATGGCTACACCTTC,CASSFPGTGGDYGYTF
TRBV27,TRBJ1-1,NA,NA,TGTGCCAGCATCTGGGGAAGGGAGGCTTTCTTT,CASIWGREAFF
TRBV3-1/TRBV3-2,TRBJ1-1,NA,TRBD1,TGTGCCAGCAGCCATGGCCGACAGGGAGCTTACACTGAAGCTTTCTTT,CASSHGRQGAYTEAFF
TRBV2,TRBJ1-4,few,NA,TGTGCCAGCACCCCCTCGCCGAGGGGTAGACTGTTTTTT,CASTPSPRGRLFF
TRBV6-5,TRBJ1-1,NA,NA,TGTGCCAGCACACAGGGTCACACTGAAGCTTTCTTT,CASTQGHTEAFF
TRBV27,TRBJ2-5,once,TRBD1,TGTGCCAGCAGTCCGGACAGGACCGATCGTGAGACCCAGTACTTC,CASSPDRTDRETQYF
TRBV4-1,TRBJ2-7,NA,TRBD1,TGCGCCAGCAGCCAAACCGGGACAGGGAGGAACGAGCAGTACTTC,CASSQTGTGRNEQYF
TRBV5-1,TRBJ2-7,NA,NA,TGCGCCAGCAGCTTGGGGCAGGGTGGCGGGGAGCAGTACTTC,CASSLGQGGGEQYF
TRBV6-5,TRBJ1-2,once,TRBD1,TGTGCCAGCAGTTGGACAGGGAGCGGGAACTATGGCTACACCTTC,CASSWTGSGNYGYTF
TRBV7-8,TRBJ1-5,NA,TRBD1,TGTGCCAGCAGCTTCGGGTCAGGGGGAGGTCAGCCCCAGCATTTT,CASSFGSGGGQPQHF
TRBV19,TRBJ1-2,few,NA,TGTGCCTCCACGGGTGGTGACGTCCGGGGCTATGGCTACACCTTC,CASTGGDVRGYGYTF
TRBV5-1,TRBJ2-5,NA,TRBD2,TGCGCCAGCAGCTTTGGTAGCGGGGTTGGTGGGGAGACCCAGTACTTC,CASSFGSGVGGETQYF
TRBV28,TRBJ2-7,NA,TRBD2,TGTGCCAGCAGTTTCCCAGCGGGGGGACACTACGAGCAGTACTTC,CASSFPAGGHYEQYF
TRBV7-8,TRBJ1-5,NA,NA,TGTGCCAGCAGCTCCCTTGGGATGACCAGCAATCAGCCCCAGCATTTT,CASSSLGMTSNQPQHF
TRBV6-5,TRBJ2-1,NA,NA,TGTGCCAGCAGGGAGGGGCTCCTTTCCTACAATGAGCAGTTCTTC,CASREGLLSYNEQFF
TRBV28,TRBJ2-1,NA,TRBD1,TGTGCCAGCAGGCTTGGACAGGGGGTCTATGAGCAGTTCTTC,CASRLGQGVYEQFF
TRBV3-1/TRBV3-2,TRBJ2-5,NA,TRBD1,TGTGCCAGCAGCCCACGGACAGGGGGAGGACAAGAGACCCAGTACTTC,CASSPRTGGGQETQYF
TRBV5-1,TRBJ2-4,few,NA,TGCGCCAGCAGCACCCCGGGAGCCGAGGGGATTCAGTACTTC,CASSTPGAEGIQYF
TRBV19,TRBJ2-7,NA,NA,TGTGCCAGTAGTATAGTGTACAGCACGGACGAGCAGTACTTC,CASSIVYSTDEQYF